These 15 T cell receptor gamma chains originate from one sample sequenced in a study of fetal and pediatric gammadelta thymocytes. TCRdb called clones anew from the reads with CATT. Of roughly 900 gamma-chain clones detected, about 5% appear once; the ten largest clones hold approximately 7%. Material: non-Vgamma9Vdelta2 gamma-delta T cells from the thymus. Described subset: CD3+gammadeltaTCR+ thymocytes not co-expressing Vgamma9 and Vdelta2. The origin of the receptors is a child who underwent cardiac surgery and was recorded as healthy.

Comment on this clone: Since a much larger clone is just one base distant, this may be a read error. V and J are TRGV4 and TRGJ1 or TRGJ2. The germline gives CDR1 EGSTGY, CDR2 YDSYTSSV. V lost 0 bases to trimming and J lost 3 bases; unmatched junction nucleotides: 2. This CDR3 is 13 amino acids long. CDR3 DNA sequence: TGTGCCACCTGGGATGGGGTTTATTATAAGAAACTCTTT. It specifies CATWDGVYYKKLF.

By share, this clone ranks as medium-sized. The rearrangement links TRGV8 to TRGJP1. The CDR3 is made up of 15 amino acids. Trimming cost V 2 bases and J 6 bases; bases outside gene matches: 9. Germline assignment: CDR1 VENAVY and CDR2 YDSYNSRV. The CDR3 coding sequence is TGTGCCACCTGGGATAAAAGGGGGCCTGGTTGGTTCAAGATATTT. Its protein is CATWDKRGPGWFKIF.

This clone is deemed large. This chain uses TRGV9 with TRGJ1 or TRGJ2. The CDR3 runs 11 residues. J was trimmed by 8 bases and V by 3 bases; bases with no gene match: 4. Germline CDR1 is GITISATS and CDR2 is ISYDGTV (reference sequence). CDR3 coding DNA: TGTGCCTTGTGGGAGCCCCATAAGAAACTCTTT. It is translated as CALWEPHKKLF.

As for this clone: This sequence may be a read error, since a much larger clone differs from it by one base. The rearrangement links TRGV9 to TRGJ1 or TRGJ2. The CDR3 has 11 residues. Trimming at V came to 0 bases and at J to 10 bases, leaving 3 bases not matched to a gene. Germline CDR1 reads GITISATS; CDR2 reads ISYDGTV (reference sequence). The CDR3 DNA sequence: TGTGCCTTGTGGGAGGTGTGGAAGAAACTCTTT. Its protein is CALWEVWKKLF.

This clone is termed large (0.1 to 1%). The chain recombines TRGV4 with TRGJP1. The germline V gene has CDR1 EGSTGY and CDR2 YDSYTSSV. Unmatched junction bases numbered 4, after V lost 2 bases and J lost 4 bases. There are 14 residues in the CDR3. CDR3 sequence (DNA): TGTGCCACCTGGGATGACCGCACTGGTTGGTTCAAGATATTT. It specifies CATWDDRTGWFKIF.

The rearrangement joins TRGV5 to TRGJP2. CDR3 length equals 17 residues. J was trimmed by 2 bases and V by 4 bases; bases with no gene match: 13. Germline CDR1 VINAFY, CDR2 YDVSNSKD. Here the CDR3 DNA reads TGTGCCACCTGGGATCGAGGGAGGGAAAGTAGTGATTGGATCAAGACGTTT. Its translation: CATWDRGRESSDWIKTF.

In this sample, this clone is medium-sized (0.01 to 0.1%). The V call is TRGV9, the J call TRGJ1 or TRGJ2. V shed 2 bases and J 8 bases; nucleotides not matched to a gene: 3. The CDR3 spans 11 residues. The germline CDR1 and CDR2 sequences are GITISATS and ISYDGTV (reference sequence). CDR3 region: CALWEADKKLF. In nucleotides, the CDR3 is TGTGCCTTGTGGGAGGCCGATAAGAAACTCTTT.

By share, this clone ranks as medium-sized. The chain employs TRGV9 and TRGJ1 or TRGJ2. This CDR3 has 13 residues. Germline trimming cut 0 bases from V and 7 bases from J; bases unmatched to any gene: 6. Germline CDR1 GITISATS, CDR2 ISYDGTV (reference sequence). For the CDR3, the DNA is TGTGCCTTGTGGGAGGTGCAAGGGTATAAGAAACTCTTT. Translating it yields CALWEVQGYKKLF.

In its sample, this clone is medium-sized. This rearrangement joins TRGV4 to TRGJ1 or TRGJ2. The V and J ends lost 6 bases and 7 bases, in that order; junction bases with no gene match: 6. Germline CDR1 and CDR2: EGSTGY and YDSYTSSV. The CDR3 totals 11 residues. The CDR3 here is CATWMGYKKLF. The CDR3 DNA is TGTGCCACCTGGATGGGGTATAAGAAACTCTTT.

This clone rates as medium-sized. The gene calls are TRGV8 and TRGJ1 or TRGJ2. V shed 0 bases and J 5 bases; nucleotides not matched to a gene: 10. The CDR3 contains 15 residues. The germline V gene has CDR1 VENAVY and CDR2 YDSYNSRV. In DNA, the CDR3 is TGTGCCACCTGGGATAGGCTCGGGCTGCATTATAAGAAACTCTTT. Its protein product is CATWDRLGLHYKKLF.

By frequency in the sample, this clone is large (0.1 to 1%). The rearrangement links TRGV2 to TRGJ1 or TRGJ2. Germline CDR1 is EGSNGY and CDR2 is YDSYNSKV. The CDR3 covers 14 residues. V lost 1 base to trimming and J lost 0 bases; unmatched junction nucleotides: 3. CDR3 region: CATWDGPNYYKKLF. CDR3 in DNA: TGTGCCACCTGGGACGGCCCGAATTATTATAAGAAACTCTTT.

This clone is medium-sized by share. The chain employs TRGV9 and TRGJ1 or TRGJ2. No J gene is reported in TCRdb; it was inferred here by comparing the DNA with germline. The CDR3 has 14 amino acids. CDR1 and CDR2 (germline): GITISATS, ISYDGTV (reference sequence). V was pared by 3 bases and J by 0 bases, with 5 bases of the junction left unmatched. The CDR3 spells CALWECLNYYKKLF. The CDR3 DNA is TGTGCCTTGTGGGAGTGCCTGAATTATTATAAGAAACTCTTT.

This clone is judged medium-sized (0.01 to 0.1%). The chain uses TRGV2 and TRGJ1 or TRGJ2. Germline CDR1 and CDR2: EGSNGY and YDSYNSKV. V dropped 1 base and J dropped 9; count of bases not matched to a gene: 3. This CDR3 has 11 amino acids. In DNA form, the CDR3 reads TGTGCCACCTGGGACGGAATTAAGAAACTCTTT. Its translation: CATWDGIKKLF.

By share of the sample, this clone is medium-sized. Other nucleotide sequences from this sample produce the same CDR3. The chain couples TRGV9 to TRGJ1 or TRGJ2. Germline-derived CDR1 and CDR2 are GITISATS and ISYDGTV (reference sequence). The CDR3 contains 13 residues. V shed 0 bases and J 3 bases; nucleotides not matched to a gene: 2. The CDR3 nucleotides read TGTGCCTTGTGGGAGGTGCTTTATTATAAGAAACTCTTT. The encoded protein is CALWEVLYYKKLF.

This clone was recorded a few times. V is TRGV9 and J is TRGJP. The J gene, missing from TCRdb, was assigned here through DNA to germline matching. Germline values: CDR1 GITISATS, CDR2 ISYDGTV (reference sequence). The V gene end was trimmed by 0 bases and the J gene end by 7 bases; junction bases not matched to a gene: 3. This CDR3 comprises 16 residues. The CDR3 spells CALWEVRELGKKIKVF. CDR3 DNA: TGTGCCTTGTGGGAGGTGCGGGAGTTGGGCAAAAAAATCAAGGTATTT.